The 8 T cell receptor beta chains reported below all come from one sample, sequenced in a study of T cell responses to AZD1222 COVID-19 vaccine. TCRdb's table, derived via immunoSEQ multiplex PCR, lists solely in-frame clones and lacks some. The repertoire has 95,000 to 150,000 clones, 88% of them found once; the top ten carry 5% to 6%. This specimen consisted of peripheral blood, obtained on day 0 of AZD1222 vaccination. The receptors originated from an adult in good health.

On this clone: Other DNA sequences of this sample code for an identical CDR3. V usage is TRBV24-1 and J usage is TRBJ2-1; D possibly corresponds to TRBD2 (5 bases). This CDR3 comprises 14 residues. CDR1 is KGHDR, CDR2 SFDVKD, per germline. The germline V and J ends were trimmed by 5 bases and 0 bases, with 7 bases remaining between them. CDR3 sequence reads: CATSAGSSYNEQFF. In DNA, the CDR3 is TGTGCCACCAGTGCGGGGAGCTCCTACAATGAGCAGTTCTTC.

The gene calls are TRBV28 and TRBJ1-5; D not certain. Germline CDR1 reads MDHEN; CDR2 reads SYDVKM. This CDR3 has 17 residues. Trimming removed 2 bases from V and 1 base from J, with 15 bases in between. CDR3 residues: CASSLDSKGGSNQPQHF. In DNA, the CDR3 is TGTGCCAGCAGTTTAGATTCTAAGGGTGGGAGCAATCAGCCCCAGCATTTT.

The V gene is TRBV24-1, the J gene TRBJ2-3; D is unclear. The germline V gene has CDR1 KGHDR and CDR2 SFDVKD. There are 15 residues in the CDR3. V lost 2 bases to trimming and J lost 2 bases, with 10 bases between them. CDR3: CATSDSAAPTDTQYF. In nucleotides, the CDR3 is TGTGCCACCAGTGATTCGGCGGCCCCCACAGATACGCAGTATTTT.

This clone was found once. CDR3 sequence reads: CASSLVAAAKDEQYF. In DNA form, the CDR3 reads TGCGCCAGCAGCTTGGTGGCAGCCGCTAAGGACGAGCAGTACTTC. V is TRBV5-1 and J is TRBJ2-7; D gene unclear. There are 15 residues in the CDR3. Between the trimmed V and J ends, which lost 0 bases and 5 bases, there was a span of 15 bases. CDR1 is SGHRS, CDR2 YFSETQ, per germline.

This clone was seen only once. The CDR3, as DNA: TGTGCCAGCAGCTTAGCGGGCTTGACGAACACCGGGGAGCTGTTTTTT. This gives the protein CASSLAGLTNTGELFF. The rearrangement joins TRBV7-6 to TRBJ2-2; D is unresolved. This CDR3 has 16 amino acids. Trimming stripped 0 bases from V and 0 bases from J, with 8 bases between. Germline loops: CDR1 SGHVS, CDR2 FNYEAQ.

The chain couples TRBV4-1 to TRBJ2-1; 9 nucleotides agree with TRBD2. The CDR3 totals 16 residues. V was clipped by 6 bases and J by 5 bases; unmatched bases: 11. Germline CDR1 MGHRA, CDR2 YSYEKL. The CDR3 sequence: CASRPMKRGVDNEQFF. In DNA, the CDR3 is TGCGCCAGCAGACCGATGAAGCGGGGGGTGGACAATGAGCAGTTCTTC.

This clone was detected a few times. This chain connects TRBV2 to TRBJ2-7; 8 nucleotides line up with TRBD2. The V and J ends lost 3 bases and 5 bases, in that order; junction bases with no gene match: 9. Looked up from germline, CDR1 is SNHLY and CDR2 is FYNNEI. The CDR3 runs to 15 residues. The CDR3 here is CASSDTGGTWDEQYF. DNA for the CDR3: TGTGCCAGCAGTGACACGGGAGGGACGTGGGACGAGCAGTACTTC.

This clone was seen a few times. This chain connects TRBV9 to TRBJ2-3, with 7 bases fitting TRBD1. J was trimmed by 0 bases and V by 4 bases; bases with no gene match: 5. The CDR3 has 15 residues. The germline V gene encodes CDR1 SGDLS and CDR2 YYNGEE. The CDR3, as DNA: TGTGCCAGCAGCCGAGGACAGGCTAGCACAGATACGCAGTATTTT. Translation gives CASSRGQASTDTQYF.